The source of this T cell receptor (beta chain) is a study of T cells in Graves' hyperthyroidism and ophthalmopathy. Overall study context: Peripheral blood was drawn at first diagnosis, prior to all treatment.

Absent ophthalmopathy progression within 18 months defined stable Graves' hyperthyroidism. RNA transcripts yielded amplified TCR beta CDR3 regions. With the HTBI primer set, the TCR CDR3 went through a first round of RT-PCR. TCRdb recomputed calls from the multiplex PCR reads with MiXCR, one row per CDR3 protein. This sample has a few hundred thousand distinct CDR3 sequences, with around a sixth found just once. This CDR3 is built from 14 residues. Germline V lookup: CDR1 SNHLY, CDR2 FYNNEI. Trimming stripped 5 bases from V and 3 bases from J, with 12 bases between. This clonotype was seen repeatedly, ten times or more.

This clonotype was obtained from a woman aged 25 to 39 with Graves' hyperthyroidism. Sequenced material: blood. V is TRBV2 and J is TRBJ2-3, with D maybe TRBD2 (5 bases). The CDR3 nucleotides are TGTGCCAGCAGTCGGAGGAAGTTAACAGATACGCAGTATTTT. It encodes CASSRRKLTDTQYF.